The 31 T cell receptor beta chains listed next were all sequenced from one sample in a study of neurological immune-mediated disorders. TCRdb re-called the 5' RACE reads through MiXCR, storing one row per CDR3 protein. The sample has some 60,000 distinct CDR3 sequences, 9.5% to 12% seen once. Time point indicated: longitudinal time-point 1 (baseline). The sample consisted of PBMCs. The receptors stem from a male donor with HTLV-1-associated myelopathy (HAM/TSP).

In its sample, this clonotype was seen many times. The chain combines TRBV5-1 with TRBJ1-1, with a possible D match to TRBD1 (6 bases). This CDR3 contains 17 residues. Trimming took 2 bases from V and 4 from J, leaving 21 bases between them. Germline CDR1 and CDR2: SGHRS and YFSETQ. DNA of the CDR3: TGCGCCAGCAGCTTATGGGGGCGCGGTAAGTGGGGCACTGAAGCTTTCTTT. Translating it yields CASSLWGRGKWGTEAFF.

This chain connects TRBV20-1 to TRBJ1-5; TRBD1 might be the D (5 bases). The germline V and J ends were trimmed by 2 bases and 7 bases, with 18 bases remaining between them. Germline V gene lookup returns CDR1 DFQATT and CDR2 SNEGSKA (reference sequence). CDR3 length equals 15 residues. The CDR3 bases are TGCAGTGCTAGACAGATAGGGGTCATCGGGCAGCCCCAGCATTTT. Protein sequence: CSARQIGVIGQPQHF.

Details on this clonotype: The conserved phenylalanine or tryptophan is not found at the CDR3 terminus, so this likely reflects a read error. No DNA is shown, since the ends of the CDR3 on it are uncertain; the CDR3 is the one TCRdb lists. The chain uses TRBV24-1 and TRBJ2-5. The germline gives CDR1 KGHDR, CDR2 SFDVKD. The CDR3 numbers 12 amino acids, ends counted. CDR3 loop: CATSGESETQDL.

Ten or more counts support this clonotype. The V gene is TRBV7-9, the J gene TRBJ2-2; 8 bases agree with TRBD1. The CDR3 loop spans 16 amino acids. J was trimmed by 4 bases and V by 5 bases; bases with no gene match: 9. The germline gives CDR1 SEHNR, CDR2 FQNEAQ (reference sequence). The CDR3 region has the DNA TGTGCCAGCAGCCCCCTGACAGGGGCGGGCACCGGGGAGCTGTTTTTT. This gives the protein CASSPLTGAGTGELFF.

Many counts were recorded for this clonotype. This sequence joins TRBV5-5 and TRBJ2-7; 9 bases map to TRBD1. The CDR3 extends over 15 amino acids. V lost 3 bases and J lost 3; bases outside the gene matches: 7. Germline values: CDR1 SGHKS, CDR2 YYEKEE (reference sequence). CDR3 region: CASSSGQGFNYEQYF. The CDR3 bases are TGTGCCAGCAGCTCTGGACAGGGGTTTAACTACGAGCAGTACTTC.

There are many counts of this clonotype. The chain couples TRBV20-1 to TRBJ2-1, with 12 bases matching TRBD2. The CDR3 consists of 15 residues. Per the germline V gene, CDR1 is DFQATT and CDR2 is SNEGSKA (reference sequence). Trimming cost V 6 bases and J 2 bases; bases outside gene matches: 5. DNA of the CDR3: TGCAGTGCCCCCGGACTAGCGGGGCCCTACAATGAGCAGTTCTTC. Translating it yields CSAPGLAGPYNEQFF.

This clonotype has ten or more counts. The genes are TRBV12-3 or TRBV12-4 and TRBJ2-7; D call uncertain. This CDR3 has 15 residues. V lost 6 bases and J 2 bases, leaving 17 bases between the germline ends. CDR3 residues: CASRLTGNPAYEQYF. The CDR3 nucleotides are TGTGCCAGCAGACTAACTGGTAATCCAGCCTACGAGCAGTACTTC.

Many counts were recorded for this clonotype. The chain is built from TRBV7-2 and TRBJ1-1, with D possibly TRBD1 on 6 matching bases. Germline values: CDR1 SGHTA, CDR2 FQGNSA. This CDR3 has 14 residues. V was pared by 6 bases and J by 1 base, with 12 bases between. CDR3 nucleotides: TGTGCCAGCAGTTACAGGGTTGGGAACACTGAAGCTTTCTTT. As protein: CASSYRVGNTEAFF.

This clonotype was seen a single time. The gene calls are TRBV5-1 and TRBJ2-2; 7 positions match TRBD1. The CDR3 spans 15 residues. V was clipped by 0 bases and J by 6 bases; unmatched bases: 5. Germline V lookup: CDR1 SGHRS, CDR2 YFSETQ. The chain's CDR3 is CASSLEGQGAGELFF. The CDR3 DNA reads TGCGCCAGCAGCTTGGAAGGTCAGGGGGCCGGGGAGCTGTTTTTT.

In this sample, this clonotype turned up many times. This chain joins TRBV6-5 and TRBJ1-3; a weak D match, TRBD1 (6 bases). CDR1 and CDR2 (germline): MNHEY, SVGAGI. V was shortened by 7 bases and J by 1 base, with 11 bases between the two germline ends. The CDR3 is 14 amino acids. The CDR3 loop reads CASTLGGSGNTIYF. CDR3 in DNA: TGTGCCAGCACCTTAGGGGGATCTGGAAACACCATATATTTT.

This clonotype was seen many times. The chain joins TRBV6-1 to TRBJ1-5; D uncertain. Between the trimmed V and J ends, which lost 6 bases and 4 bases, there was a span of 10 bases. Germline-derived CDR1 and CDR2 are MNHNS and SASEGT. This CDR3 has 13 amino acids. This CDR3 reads CASSVAANQPQHF. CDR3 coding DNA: TGTGCCAGCAGCGTGGCGGCAAATCAGCCCCAGCATTTT.

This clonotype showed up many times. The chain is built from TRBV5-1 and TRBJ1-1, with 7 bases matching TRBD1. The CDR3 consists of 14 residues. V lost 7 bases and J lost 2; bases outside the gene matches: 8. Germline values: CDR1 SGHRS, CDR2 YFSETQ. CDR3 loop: CASREQGINTEAFF. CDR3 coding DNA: TGCGCCAGCCGCGAACAGGGGATTAACACTGAAGCTTTCTTT. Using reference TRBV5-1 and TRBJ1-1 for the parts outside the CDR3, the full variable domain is KAGVTQTPRYLIKTRGQQVTLSCSPISGHRSVSWYQQTPGQGLQFLFEYFSETQRNKGNFPGRFSGRQFSNSRSEMNVSTLELGDSALYLCASREQGINTEAFFGQGTRLTVV.

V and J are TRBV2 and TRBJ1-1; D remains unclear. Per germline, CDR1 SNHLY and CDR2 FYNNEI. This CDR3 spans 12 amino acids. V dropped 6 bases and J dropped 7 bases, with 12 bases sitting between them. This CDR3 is CASRESPFEAFF. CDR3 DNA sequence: TGTGCCAGCAGGGAGAGCCCCTTTGAAGCTTTCTTT.

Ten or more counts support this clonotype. CDR3 amino acids: CSAIIAEGARYNEQFF. CDR3 sequence (DNA): TGCAGTGCTATCATAGCTGAGGGGGCGCGGTACAATGAGCAGTTCTTC. V gene TRBV20-1 combines with J gene TRBJ2-1, with TRBD1 identical over 7 bases. Trimming removed 4 bases from V and 4 bases from J; junction bases left unmatched: 13. The CDR3 loop spans 16 amino acids. Germline CDR1 reads DFQATT; CDR2 reads SNEGSKA (reference sequence).

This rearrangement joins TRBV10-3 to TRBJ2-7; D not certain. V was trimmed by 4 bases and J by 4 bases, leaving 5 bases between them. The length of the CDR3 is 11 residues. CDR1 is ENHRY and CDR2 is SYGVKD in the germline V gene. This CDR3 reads CAISGVYEQYF. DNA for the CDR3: TGTGCCATCAGTGGTGTATACGAGCAGTACTTC.

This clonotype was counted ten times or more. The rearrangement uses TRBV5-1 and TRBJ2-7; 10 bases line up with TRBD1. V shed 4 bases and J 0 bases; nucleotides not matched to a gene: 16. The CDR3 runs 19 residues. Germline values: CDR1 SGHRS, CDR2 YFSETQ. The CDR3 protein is CASSPTGTGASLSSYEQYF. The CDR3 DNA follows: TGCGCCAGCAGCCCTACCGGGACAGGGGCCTCATTAAGCTCCTACGAGCAGTACTTC.

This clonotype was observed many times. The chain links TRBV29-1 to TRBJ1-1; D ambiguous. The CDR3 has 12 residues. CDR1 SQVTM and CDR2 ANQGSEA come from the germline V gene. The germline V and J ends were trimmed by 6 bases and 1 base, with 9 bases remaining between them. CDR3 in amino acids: CSVGGPNTEAFF. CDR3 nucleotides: TGCAGCGTCGGTGGACCGAACACTGAAGCTTTCTTT.

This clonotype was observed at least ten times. CDR3 DNA sequence: TGCGCCAGCAGCTTGGATTCTGGCAGGCGAGAGACCCAGTACTTC. Amino acids: CASSLDSGRRETQYF. The V gene is TRBV5-1, the J gene TRBJ2-5, with D unresolved. Trimming pared 0 bases from V and 4 bases from J, leaving 13 bases between. CDR1 and CDR2 from the germline V gene are SGHRS and YFSETQ. The CDR3 length is 15 residues.

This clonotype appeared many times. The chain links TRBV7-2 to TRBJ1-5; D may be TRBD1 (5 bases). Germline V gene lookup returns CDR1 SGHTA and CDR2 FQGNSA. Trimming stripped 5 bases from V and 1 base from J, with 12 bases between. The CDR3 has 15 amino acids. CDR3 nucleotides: TGTGCCAGCAGCCTTGGGGGTGGGAGCAATCAGCCCCAGCATTTT. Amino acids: CASSLGGGSNQPQHF.

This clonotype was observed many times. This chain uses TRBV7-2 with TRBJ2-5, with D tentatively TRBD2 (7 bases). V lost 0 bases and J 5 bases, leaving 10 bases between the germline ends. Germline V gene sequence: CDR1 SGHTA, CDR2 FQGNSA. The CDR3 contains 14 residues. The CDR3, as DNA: TGTGCCAGCAGCTTAGCGGGGGGGCTGGAGACCCAGTACTTC. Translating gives CASSLAGGLETQYF.

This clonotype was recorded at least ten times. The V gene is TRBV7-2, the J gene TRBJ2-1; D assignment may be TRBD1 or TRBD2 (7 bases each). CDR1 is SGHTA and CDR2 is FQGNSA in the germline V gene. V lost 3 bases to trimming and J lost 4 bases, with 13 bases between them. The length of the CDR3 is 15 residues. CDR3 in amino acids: CASSFTGEGYNEQFF. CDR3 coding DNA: TGTGCCAGCAGCTTCACAGGGGAGGGGTACAATGAGCAGTTCTTC.

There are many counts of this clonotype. CDR3 sequence: CASSRTETGGYTF. CDR3 in DNA: TGTGCCAGCAGCCGAACAGAGACGGGCGGCTACACCTTC. The chain joins TRBV14 to TRBJ1-2; D is unresolved. With 4 bases removed from V and 8 bases from J, the gap between germline ends came to 14 bases. The germline V gene encodes CDR1 SGHDN and CDR2 FVKESK. The CDR3 extends over 13 amino acids. The full variable domain, completed using reference TRBV14 and TRBJ1-2, is EAGVTQFPSHSVIEKGQTVTLRCDPISGHDNLYWYRRVMGKEIKFLLHFVKESKQDESGMPNNRFLAERTGGTYSTLKVQPAELEDSGVYFCASSRTETGGYTFGSGTRLTVV.

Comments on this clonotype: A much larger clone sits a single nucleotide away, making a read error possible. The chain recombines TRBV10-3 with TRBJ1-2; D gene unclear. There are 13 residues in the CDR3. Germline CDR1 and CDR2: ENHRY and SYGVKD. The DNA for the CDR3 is TGTGCCATCAGTGCCATGACAACCGATGGCTGCACCTTC. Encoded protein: CAISAMTTDGCTF.

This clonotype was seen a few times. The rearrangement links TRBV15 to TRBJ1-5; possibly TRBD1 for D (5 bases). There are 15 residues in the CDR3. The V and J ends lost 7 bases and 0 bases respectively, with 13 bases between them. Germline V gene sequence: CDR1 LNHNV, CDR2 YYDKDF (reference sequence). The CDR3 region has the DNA TGTGCCACCACCCGGGGACGGCATAGCAATCAGCCCCAGCATTTT. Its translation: CATTRGRHSNQPQHF.

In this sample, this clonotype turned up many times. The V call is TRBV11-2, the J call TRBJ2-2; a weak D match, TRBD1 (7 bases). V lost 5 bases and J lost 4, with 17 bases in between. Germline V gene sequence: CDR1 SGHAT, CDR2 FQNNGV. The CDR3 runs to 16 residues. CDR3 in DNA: TGTGCCAGCAGCCATAAGGGGGCGCGGGGCACCGGGGAGCTGTTTTTT. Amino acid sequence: CASSHKGARGTGELFF.

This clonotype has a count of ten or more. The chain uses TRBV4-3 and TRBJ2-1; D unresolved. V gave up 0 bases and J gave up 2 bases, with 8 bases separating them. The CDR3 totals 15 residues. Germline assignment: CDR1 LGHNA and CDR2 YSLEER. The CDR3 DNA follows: TGCGCCAGCAGCCAAGAAATCGGACCCTACAATGAGCAGTTCTTC. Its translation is CASSQEIGPYNEQFF.

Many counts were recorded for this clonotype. In DNA form, the CDR3 reads TGTGCCAGCAGCTTGTACAGGGCCGAGACCCAGTACTTC. Its translation: CASSLYRAETQYF. V and J are TRBV7-6 and TRBJ2-5, with D possibly TRBD1 on 6 matching bases. Trimming removed 3 bases at V and 5 bases at J, with 10 bases between. The germline V gene encodes CDR1 SGHVS and CDR2 FNYEAQ. This CDR3 has 13 amino acids.

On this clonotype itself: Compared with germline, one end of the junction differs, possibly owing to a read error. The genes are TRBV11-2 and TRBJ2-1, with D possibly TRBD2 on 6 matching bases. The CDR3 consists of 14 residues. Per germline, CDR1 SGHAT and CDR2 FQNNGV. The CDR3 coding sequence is TGTGCCAGCAGCTTAGATCTGCGGGGCGGTGAGCAGCTCTTC. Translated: CASSLDLRGGEQLF.

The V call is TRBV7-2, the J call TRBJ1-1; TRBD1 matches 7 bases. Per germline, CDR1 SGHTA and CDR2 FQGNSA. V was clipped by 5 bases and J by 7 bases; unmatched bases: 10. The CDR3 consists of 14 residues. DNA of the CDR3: TGTGCCAGCAGCCCCCGAGACAGGGCAAATGAAGCTTTCTTT. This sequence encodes CASSPRDRANEAFF.

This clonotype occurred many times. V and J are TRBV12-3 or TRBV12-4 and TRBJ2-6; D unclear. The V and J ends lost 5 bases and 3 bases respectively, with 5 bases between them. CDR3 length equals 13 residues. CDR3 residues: CASSLLGANVLTF. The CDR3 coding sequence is TGTGCCAGCAGTCTACTTGGGGCCAACGTCCTGACTTTC.

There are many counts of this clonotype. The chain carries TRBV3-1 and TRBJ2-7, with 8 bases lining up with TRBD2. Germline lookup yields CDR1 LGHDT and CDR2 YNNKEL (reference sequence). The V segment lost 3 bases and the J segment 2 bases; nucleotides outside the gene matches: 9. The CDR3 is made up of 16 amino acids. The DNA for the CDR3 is TGTGCCAGCAGCCACTTCTTAACCGGGGGGGCCTACGAGCAGTACTTC. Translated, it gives CASSHFLTGGAYEQYF.